This TCR beta chain was retrieved from a study of cytomegalovirus exposure and HLA in healthy donors. Findings of the study overall: Certain sequence variants were highly shared and formed a cluster, and this cluster was likely a sequencing artifact.

V shed 7 bases and J shed 11 bases, with 14 bases lying between them. This CDR3 spans 11 amino acids. Per germline, CDR1 LNHDA and CDR2 SQIVND (reference sequence). Primers included in the PCR were 60 Vbeta and 13 Jbeta primers. Data came from immunoSEQ multiplex PCR; TCRdb stores just in-frame clones and leaves some out. The sample includes 130,000 or so clones, about three quarters seen only once; the top ten take 1.5% to 2%. About this clone: Antigen unknown.

The sequenced sample consisted of PBMCs. This chain links TRBV19 with TRBJ1-1; maybe TRBD1 (6 bases). This TCR derives from a man aged 35 to 55 in good health and CMV-seronegative. CDR3 in amino acids: CASTHAGGAFF. The CDR3 DNA sequence: TGTGCCAGTACCCACGCGGGGGGCGCTTTCTTT. Filled out from reference TRBV19 and TRBJ1-1, the complete variable domain reads DGGITQSPKYLFRKEGQNVTLSCEQNLNHDAMYWYRQDPGQGLRLIYYSQIVNDFQKGDIAEGYSVSREKKESFPLTVTSAQKNPTAFYLCASTHAGGAFFGQGTRLTVV.